This is a list of T cell receptor beta chains from one sample in a study of blood T cell repertoires in COVID-19. The data were produced by immunoSEQ multiplex PCR, yet TCRdb's version contains in-frame clones alone and is incomplete. The sample lists 120,000 or so clones; 70% to 90% were seen once. The sequenced material came from peripheral blood. The receptors stem from a human donor in a cohort sampled during active COVID-19. CDR3s include the opening cysteine and the closing phenylalanine or tryptophan. The D gene is left open where the match is weak. Expanded clones get a size class; other rows say once, few or many, or leave the size out.

D gene	V gene	J gene	clone size	CDR3 protein	CDR3 DNA
TRBD2	TRBV6-1	TRBJ2-7	NA	CASSEGEGLAGSYEQYF	TGTGCCAGCAGTGAAGGCGAGGGACTAGCGGGTTCCTACGAGCAGTACTTC
NA	TRBV19	TRBJ1-2	NA	CASSILPGSYTF	TGTGCCAGTAGTATACTACCGGGGAGCTACACCTTC
TRBD2	TRBV2	TRBJ2-7	NA	CASTGTSGGAYEQYF	TGTGCCAGCACCGGGACTAGCGGGGGGGCCTACGAGCAGTACTTC
NA	TRBV6-6	TRBJ2-7	NA	CASSYGAGSNSYEQYF	TGTGCCAGCAGTTACGGGGCCGGCAGCAACTCCTACGAGCAGTACTTC
TRBD2	TRBV25-1	TRBJ2-1	NA	CASTSFSGFEQFF	TGTGCCAGCACCTCCTTTAGCGGGTTTGAGCAGTTCTTC
TRBD1	TRBV10-1	TRBJ1-2	NA	CASSDSRTGAIYGYTF	TGCGCCAGCAGTGATTCCAGGACAGGGGCCATCTATGGCTACACCTTC
TRBD1	TRBV4-2	TRBJ2-6	NA	CASSQEGTGGLSGANVLTF	TGTGCCAGCAGCCAAGAGGGGACAGGGGGCCTCTCTGGGGCCAACGTCCTGACTTTC
NA	TRBV2	TRBJ1-5	NA	CASRRGHSNQPQHF	TGTGCCAGCAGAAGGGGACATAGCAATCAGCCCCAGCATTTT
TRBD1	TRBV19	TRBJ1-4	NA	CARTGEPNEKLFF	TGTGCCCGAACAGGGGAACCTAATGAAAAACTGTTTTTT
TRBD1	TRBV5-6	TRBJ2-1	NA	CASSLYAGGPYNEQFF	TGTGCCAGCAGCTTGTATGCAGGGGGACCCTACAATGAGCAGTTCTTC
TRBD2	TRBV6-5	TRBJ2-1	NA	CASSYSEAGGYNEQFF	TGTGCCAGCAGTTACTCAGAAGCGGGGGGGTACAATGAGCAGTTCTTC
TRBD1	TRBV7-9	TRBJ1-2	NA	CASSVTTGAAINYGYTF	TGTGCCAGCAGCGTTACGACAGGGGCCGCCATTAACTATGGCTACACCTTC
NA	TRBV5-4	TRBJ2-3	NA	CASRRGRDTDTQYF	TGTGCCAGCAGGCGGGGTAGGGACACAGATACGCAGTATTTT
TRBD2	TRBV7-6	TRBJ2-3	NA	CASSLGLAGRTDTQYF	TGTGCCAGCAGCTTAGGCCTAGCGGGGCGCACAGATACGCAGTATTTT
NA	TRBV6-1	TRBJ2-7	once	CASSDPPRYEQYF	TGTGCCAGCAGTGACCCCCCCCGCTACGAGCAGTACTTC
NA	TRBV11-2	TRBJ1-2	once	CASSWAPGDYGYTF	TGTGCCAGCAGCTGGGCCCCGGGAGACTATGGCTACACCTTC
NA	TRBV3-1/TRBV3-2	TRBJ2-7	once	CASSQVSTGRDTYEQYF	TGTGCCAGCAGCCAAGTCAGCACAGGAAGGGACACCTACGAGCAGTACTTC
TRBD1	TRBV5-1	TRBJ2-7	NA	CASSGSGTGGDEQYF	TGCGCCAGCAGCGGGTCCGGGACAGGGGGGGACGAGCAGTACTTC
TRBD1	TRBV12-5	TRBJ2-1	NA	CASGSGTGGWDEQFF	TGTGCTAGTGGATCCGGGACAGGGGGATGGGATGAGCAGTTCTTC
NA	TRBV12-3/TRBV12-4	TRBJ1-1	NA	CASKIGGITEAFF	TGTGCCAGCAAAATCGGGGGAATCACTGAAGCTTTCTTT
TRBD2	TRBV4-1	TRBJ2-7	NA	CASSQEEASGTTSYEQYF	TGCGCCAGCAGCCAAGAAGAGGCTAGCGGGACGACCTCCTACGAGCAGTACTTC
TRBD1	TRBV18	TRBJ1-1	NA	CASSPPGTGRTEAFF	TGTGCCAGCTCACCACCGGGGACAGGGCGCACTGAAGCTTTCTTT
NA	TRBV11-2	TRBJ2-4	NA	CASSFSGFLAKNIQYF	TGTGCCAGCAGCTTCTCAGGGTTCTTAGCCAAAAACATTCAGTACTTC
TRBD2	TRBV6-5	TRBJ2-7	NA	CAAKIAGAAHEQYF	TGTGCCGCGAAAATAGCGGGGGCAGCCCACGAGCAGTACTTC
TRBD2	TRBV6-5	TRBJ2-1	NA	CASSLRTRSHEQFF	TGTGCCAGCAGTCTCAGGACTAGGAGTCATGAGCAGTTCTTC
NA	TRBV5-6	TRBJ1-3	NA	CASSLVTLPGNTIYF	TGTGCCAGCAGCTTGGTCACTTTACCCGGAAACACCATATATTTT
NA	TRBV5-1	TRBJ1-4	NA	CASSSGVGPLGNEKLFF	TGCGCCAGCAGCTCGGGGGTCGGGCCACTAGGGAATGAAAAACTGTTTTTT
TRBD2	TRBV11-2	TRBJ2-7	NA	CASSPRRAGRGEQYF	TGTGCCAGCAGCCCGCGGCGAGCGGGACGAGGAGAGCAGTACTTC
NA	TRBV11-2	TRBJ1-6	once	CASSSRGSSYNSPLHF	TGTGCCAGCAGCTCCCGTGGTAGCTCCTATAATTCACCCCTCCACTTT
TRBD2	TRBV3-1/TRBV3-2	TRBJ2-2	NA	CASSPGLDTGELFF	TGTGCCAGCAGCCCTGGACTAGACACCGGGGAGCTGTTTTTT
NA	TRBV28	TRBJ2-7	NA	CASSFRGIAYEQYF	TGTGCCAGCAGTTTTAGGGGGATAGCCTACGAGCAGTACTTC
TRBD2	TRBV19	TRBJ2-5	NA	CASSIDRERGEETQYF	TGTGCCAGTAGTATAGATCGGGAGCGGGGGGAAGAGACCCAGTACTTC
TRBD2	TRBV5-6	TRBJ2-3	NA	CASSLGPAGGGDTQYF	TGTGCCAGCAGCCTGGGGCCAGCGGGGGGCGGAGATACGCAGTATTTT